This passage covers 27 T cell receptor beta chains from one sample sequenced in a study of response to subunit inactivated influenza vaccine. A single record per CDR3 protein comes from TCRdb applying MiXCR to the RT-PCR reads. This sample yields about 700,000 distinct CDR3 sequences, of which 15% to 18% are seen a single time; 11% belongs to the top ten. The input for sequencing was PBMCs from blood, taken approximately 13 days after vaccination. The source of these receptors is a man aged 50-60 years who received an inactivated influenza vaccine.

The chain links TRBV7-9 to TRBJ2-3, with 11 bases matching TRBD1. The CDR3 runs 14 residues. Germline-derived CDR1 and CDR2 are SEHNR and FQNEAQ (reference sequence). The ends lost 5 bases at V and 4 bases at J; junction bases unmatched: 2. Here the CDR3 reads CASSMDRGPDTQYF. For the CDR3, the DNA is TGTGCCAGCAGCATGGACAGGGGGCCAGATACGCAGTATTTT. The whole variable domain, remainder taken from reference TRBV7-9 and TRBJ2-3, is DTGVSQNPRHKITKRGQNVTFRCDPISEHNRLYWYRQTLGQGPEFLTYFQNEAQLEKSRLLSDRFSAERPKGSFSTLEIQRTEQGDSAMYLCASSMDRGPDTQYFGPGTRLTVL.

As for this clonotype: At one end the junction does not follow the germline gene, possibly because of a read error. The rearrangement uses TRBV7-2 and TRBJ2-7; weak D call: TRBD2 (5 bases). This CDR3 spans 12 amino acids. Germline CDR1 SGHTA, CDR2 FQGNSA. In DNA, the CDR3 is TGTGGCAGCAGCTTAGTCGGGGTCGAGCAGTACTTC. Protein product: CGSSLVGVEQYF. The variable domain in full, with the rest retrieved from reference TRBV7-2 and TRBJ2-7, is GAGVSQSPSNKVTEKGKDVELRCDPISGHTALYWYRQSLGQGLEFLIYFQGNSAPDKSGLPSDRFSAERTGGSVSTLTIQRTQQEDSAVYLCGSSLVGVEQYFGPGTRLTVT.

The chain uses TRBV20-1 and TRBJ2-1; 15 nucleotides match TRBD2. The CDR3 runs 15 residues. From germline, CDR1 is DFQATT and CDR2 SNEGSKA (reference sequence). The V and J ends lost 3 bases and 7 bases, in that order; junction bases with no gene match: 4. Here the CDR3 reads CSARKGTSGRNEQFF. The CDR3 nucleotides are TGCAGTGCTAGGAAGGGGACTAGCGGGAGGAATGAGCAGTTCTTC.

V usage is TRBV4-3 and J usage is TRBJ2-6; 10 nucleotides agree with TRBD2. The germline V gene has CDR1 LGHNA and CDR2 YSLEER. The CDR3 sequence is 17 residues long. With 2 bases clipped from V and 0 bases from J, the junction kept 1 base outside the gene matches. CDR3 sequence: CASSQSSGGSGANVLTF. The CDR3 DNA sequence: TGCGCCAGCAGCCAATCTAGCGGGGGCTCTGGGGCCAACGTCCTGACTTTC.

This clonotype was counted only a few times. The V and J genes are TRBV6-2 or TRBV6-3 and TRBJ1-1, with 8 bases aligning to TRBD1. This CDR3 is built from 14 residues. Trimming removed 6 bases from V and 8 bases from J; junction bases left unmatched: 11. Germline-derived CDR1 and CDR2 are MNHEY and SVGEGT. Here the CDR3 DNA reads TGTGCCAGCAGGCGAGGGACAGGAGATAAAGAAGCTTTCTTT. Translated: CASRRGTGDKEAFF.

This clonotype was detected a few times. The gene calls are TRBV2 and TRBJ2-5; D not resolved. From germline, CDR1 is SNHLY and CDR2 FYNNEI. The V end was cut by 4 bases, the J end by 5 bases, with 11 bases between. The CDR3 is 13 residues long. This chain's CDR3 is CASSGGSVETQYF. The CDR3 nucleotides are TGTGCCAGCAGTGGTGGTAGTGTGGAGACCCAGTACTTC.

The chain links TRBV27 to TRBJ2-3; D unclear. CDR1 MNHEY and CDR2 SMNVEV come from the germline V gene (reference sequence). Trimming took off 6 bases at V and 4 bases at J, with 11 bases between the two ends. The CDR3 contains 13 residues. CDR3 sequence (DNA): TGTGCCAGCAGACGGCAGTTAGCAGATACGCAGTATTTT. Translated, it gives CASRRQLADTQYF.

This clonotype was counted a few times. The V call is TRBV30, the J call TRBJ2-3; 12 nucleotides line up with TRBD2. The germline V gene has CDR1 GTSNPN and CDR2 SVGIG (reference sequence). The trim removed 0 bases at V and 2 bases at J, leaving 9 bases unmatched. This CDR3 is 18 amino acids long. The CDR3 is CAWSVSLAGGLYTDTQYF. The CDR3 bases are TGTGCCTGGAGTGTATCACTAGCGGGGGGACTATACACAGATACGCAGTATTTT.

At least ten counts were recorded for this clonotype. This chain uses TRBV29-1 with TRBJ2-7; D call uncertain. The CDR3 is 11 residues long. Trimming stripped 6 bases from V and 3 bases from J, with 9 bases between. Per the germline V gene, CDR1 is SQVTM and CDR2 is ANQGSEA. The CDR3 reads CSVGLGYEQYF. The CDR3 bases are TGCAGCGTGGGATTGGGCTACGAGCAGTACTTC.

In this sample, this clonotype turned up a few times. The chain carries TRBV20-1 and TRBJ2-1; 7 nucleotides match TRBD2. From germline, CDR1 is DFQATT and CDR2 SNEGSKA (reference sequence). The CDR3 has 14 amino acids. With 6 bases clipped from V and 4 bases from J, the junction kept 9 bases outside the gene matches. In nucleotides, the CDR3 is TGCAGTGCCCCTAGGCGGGAGTGGTACAATGAGCAGTTCTTC. Translation gives CSAPRREWYNEQFF.

J is TRBJ2-1 and V is TRBV7-8; D perhaps matches TRBD1 (7 bases). The CDR3 runs 13 residues. The germline V gene has CDR1 SGHVS and CDR2 FQNEAQ. V was pared by 5 bases and J by 10 bases, with 15 bases between. The CDR3 here is CASSHGAGQEQFF. The CDR3 DNA is TGTGCCAGCAGCCACGGGGCGGGACAGGAGCAGTTCTTC.

The genes are TRBV4-2 and TRBJ2-3; 14 bases align to TRBD2. This CDR3 has 15 residues. V lost 4 bases to trimming and J lost 7 bases; unmatched junction nucleotides: 4. CDR1 is LGHNA and CDR2 is YNFKEQ in the germline V gene. DNA of the CDR3: TGTGCCAGCAGCCGTCGGACTAGCGGGGGGTATACGCAGTATTTT. It is translated as CASSRRTSGGYTQYF.

The chain has TRBV5-4 and TRBJ2-3; D could derive from TRBD1 or TRBD2 (6 bases each). Trimming took off 8 bases at V and 4 bases at J, with 20 bases between the two ends. Germline values: CDR1 SGHNT, CDR2 YYREEE (reference sequence). The CDR3 is 15 residues long. CDR3 sequence reads: CARSPGGPGADTQYF. CDR3 in DNA: TGTGCCAGGAGCCCTGGGGGGCCTGGGGCAGATACGCAGTATTTT.

This clonotype was seen just once. The chain employs TRBV5-1 and TRBJ2-2; TRBD2 agrees at 9 bases. The V segment lost 1 base and the J segment 6 bases; nucleotides outside the gene matches: 7. From germline, CDR1 is SGHRS and CDR2 YFSETQ. This CDR3 region has 16 residues. The CDR3 DNA reads TGCGCCAGCAGCTTGCTTCCTAGCGGGACCTCCGGGGAGCTGTTTTTT. This sequence encodes CASSLLPSGTSGELFF.

V and J are TRBV12-3 or TRBV12-4 and TRBJ2-1, with TRBD2 identical over 7 bases. The ends lost 6 bases at V and 3 bases at J; junction bases unmatched: 8. This CDR3 region has 15 residues. The CDR3 reads CASSPAAGVYNEQFF. The CDR3 region has the DNA TGTGCCAGCAGCCCCGCGGCGGGGGTCTACAATGAGCAGTTCTTC.

This clonotype was observed a few times. The chain employs TRBV9 and TRBJ2-5, with 9 bases fitting TRBD1. Germline loops: CDR1 SGDLS, CDR2 YYNGEE. This CDR3 comprises 14 residues. J lost 3 bases, V lost 6 bases, and 6 bases had no gene match. The CDR3 nucleotides read TGTGCCAGCAACTACAGGGGGCGGAAAGAGACCCAGTACTTC. This sequence encodes CASNYRGRKETQYF.

This chain links TRBV7-2 with TRBJ1-2; D is uncertain. V lost 1 base, J lost 8 bases, and 14 bases lay in between. CDR3 size: 14 residues. CDR1 is SGHTA, CDR2 FQGNSA, per germline. The CDR3 reads CASSLVLGGRGYTF. CDR3 nucleotide sequence: TGTGCCAGCAGCTTAGTGCTGGGAGGGAGGGGCTACACCTTC. The full variable domain, rest sourced from reference TRBV7-2 and TRBJ1-2, is GAGVSQSPSNKVTEKGKDVELRCDPISGHTALYWYRQSLGQGLEFLIYFQGNSAPDKSGLPSDRFSAERTGGSVSTLTIQRTQQEDSAVYLCASSLVLGGRGYTFGSGTRLTVV.

There are a few counts of this clonotype. The rearrangement links TRBV19 to TRBJ2-1; D tentatively reads TRBD1 or TRBD2 (5 bases each). V lost 2 bases and J lost 0, with 14 bases in between. The CDR3 is made up of 17 amino acids. Germline assignment: CDR1 LNHDA and CDR2 SQIVND (reference sequence). This CDR3 is CASSISQGASSYNEQFF. In nucleotides, the CDR3 is TGTGCCAGTAGTATATCTCAGGGAGCCAGCTCCTACAATGAGCAGTTCTTC.

This chain uses TRBV7-2 with TRBJ1-5, with 9 bases identical to TRBD1. The CDR3 length is 13 residues. Looked up from germline, CDR1 is SGHTA and CDR2 is FQGNSA. V dropped 6 bases and J dropped 5; count of bases not matched to a gene: 2. CDR3 loop: CASRRTGDQPQHF. The DNA of the CDR3 is TGTGCCAGCAGAAGGACAGGGGATCAGCCCCAGCATTTT.

This clonotype was recorded only once. A read error is possible here, since a much larger clone lies one base away. V gene TRBV6-1 combines with J gene TRBJ2-1, with a weak D call TRBD2 (5 bases). The CDR3 has 17 amino acids. Per germline, CDR1 MNHNS and CDR2 SASEGT. The CDR3 protein is CASSMNGGLVTYNEEFF. CDR3 coding DNA: TGTGCCAGCAGCATGAACGGCGGACTTGTTACCTACAATGAGGAGTTCTTC.

The chain combines TRBV10-3 with TRBJ2-3; TRBD1 agrees at 9 bases. The J segment lost 4 bases and the V segment lost 10 bases, leaving 6 bases of the junction unmatched. CDR1 and CDR2 from the germline V gene are ENHRY and SYGVKD. The CDR3 is 13 amino acids. The CDR3 spells CASTGTGPDTQYF. The CDR3 nucleotides read TGTGCCAGCACCGGGACAGGGCCAGATACGCAGTATTTT.

This clonotype has more than one count but fewer than ten. This chain uses TRBV7-2 with TRBJ2-5; 7 positions agree with TRBD2. CDR3 length equals 16 residues. J lost 1 base, V lost 0 bases, and 5 bases had no gene match. Germline-derived CDR1 and CDR2 are SGHTA and FQGNSA. The CDR3 reads CASSLASSGAQETQYF. The CDR3 coding sequence is TGTGCCAGCAGCTTAGCTTCTAGCGGAGCCCAAGAGACCCAGTACTTC.

In its sample, this clonotype was seen a few times. The chain employs TRBV5-1 and TRBJ2-1; 9 nucleotides line up with TRBD2. This CDR3 has 18 amino acids. The V segment lost 4 bases and the J segment 0 bases; nucleotides outside the gene matches: 11. CDR1 is SGHRS, CDR2 YFSETQ, per germline. DNA for the CDR3: TGCGCCAGCAGCCGGGGGCCTAGCGGGGCCGCCTCCTACAATGAGCAGTTCTTC. Its translation: CASSRGPSGAASYNEQFF.

This clonotype was seen more than once but under ten times. The chain joins TRBV7-2 to TRBJ2-7; TRBD2 matches 11 bases. Looked up from germline, CDR1 is SGHTA and CDR2 is FQGNSA. The CDR3 has 14 residues. The trim removed 5 bases at V and 5 bases at J, leaving 5 bases unmatched. The CDR3 sequence: CASSTGLAEHEQYF. CDR3 coding DNA: TGTGCCAGCAGCACGGGACTAGCGGAGCACGAGCAGTACTTC.

This clonotype was counted a few times. This chain connects TRBV2 to TRBJ2-3; 8 nucleotides agree with TRBD2. Germline loops: CDR1 SNHLY, CDR2 FYNNEI. The CDR3 totals 17 residues. Trimming at V came to 5 bases and at J to 0 bases, leaving 10 bases not matched to a gene. In DNA, the CDR3 is TGTGCCAGCAGTAAAGTTGGCGGGGGGCTTAGCACAGATACGCAGTATTTT. Translation: CASSKVGGGLSTDTQYF.

The chain is built from TRBV12-3 or TRBV12-4 and TRBJ2-2; 12 bases map to TRBD1. The V segment lost 4 bases and the J segment 4 bases; nucleotides outside the gene matches: 10. This CDR3 is built from 18 residues. CDR3 residues: CASSSLWRDRGLTGELFF. The CDR3 DNA reads as TGTGCCAGCAGTTCCCTCTGGAGGGACAGGGGGCTCACCGGGGAGCTGTTTTTT.

J is TRBJ2-3 and V is TRBV20-1, with D possibly called TRBD1 or TRBD2 (5 bases each). The germline V gene has CDR1 DFQATT and CDR2 SNEGSKA (reference sequence). This CDR3 contains 14 residues. Trimming cost V 6 bases and J 5 bases, with 18 bases left between them. The CDR3 coding sequence is TGCAGTGCACCCCGGGACCTATACCTAGATACGCAGTATTTT. It encodes CSAPRDLYLDTQYF.